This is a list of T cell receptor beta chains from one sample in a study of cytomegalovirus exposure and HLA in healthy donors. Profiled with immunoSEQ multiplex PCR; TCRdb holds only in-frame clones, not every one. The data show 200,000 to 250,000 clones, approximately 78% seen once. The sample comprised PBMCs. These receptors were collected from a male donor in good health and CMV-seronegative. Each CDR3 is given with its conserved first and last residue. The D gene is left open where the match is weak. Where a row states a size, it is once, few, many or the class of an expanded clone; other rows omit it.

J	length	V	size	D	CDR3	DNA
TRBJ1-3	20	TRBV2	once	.	CASRSGRRNDRENSGNTIYF	TGTGCCAGCAGAAGCGGGCGGAGAAACGACCGCGAAAATTCTGGAAACACCATATATTTT
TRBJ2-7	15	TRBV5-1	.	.	CASSLGPTGTYEQYF	TGCGCCAGCAGCTTGGGGCCCACAGGGACCTACGAGCAGTACTTC
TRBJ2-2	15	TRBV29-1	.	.	CSVGPSGFDTGELFF	TGCAGCGTTGGTCCCAGCGGGTTTGACACCGGGGAGCTGTTTTTT
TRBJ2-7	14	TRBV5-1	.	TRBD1	CASSLATGGYEQYF	TGCGCCAGCAGCTTGGCGACAGGGGGTTACGAGCAGTACTTC
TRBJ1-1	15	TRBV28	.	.	CASSGMAQGAAEAFF	TGTGCCAGCAGCGGAATGGCACAGGGAGCGGCTGAAGCTTTCTTT
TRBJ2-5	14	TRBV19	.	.	CASSPLGERGTQYF	TGTGCCAGTAGTCCCCTCGGGGAAAGAGGGACCCAGTACTTC
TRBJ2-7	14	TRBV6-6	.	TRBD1	CASSYWTGAYEQYF	TGTGCCAGCAGTTACTGGACAGGGGCCTACGAGCAGTACTTC
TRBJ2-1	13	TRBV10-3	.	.	CAISEGRLNEQFF	TGTGCCATCAGTGAGGGCAGACTCAATGAGCAGTTCTTC
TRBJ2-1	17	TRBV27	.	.	CASSLVPGLLSYNEQFF	TGTGCCAGCAGTTTAGTCCCAGGACTCCTCTCCTACAATGAGCAGTTCTTC
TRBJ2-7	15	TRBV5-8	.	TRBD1	CASSPWDRGRYEQYF	TGTGCCAGCAGCCCATGGGACAGGGGGCGGTACGAGCAGTACTTC
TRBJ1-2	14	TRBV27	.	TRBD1	CASSFHRGVRGYTF	TGTGCCAGCAGTTTTCACAGGGGAGTACGTGGCTACACCTTC
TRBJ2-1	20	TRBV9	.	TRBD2	CASSRRPGTSGDFSYNEQFF	TGTGCCAGCAGCCGCAGACCGGGGACTAGCGGGGATTTCTCCTACAATGAGCAGTTCTTC
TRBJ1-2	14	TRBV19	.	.	CASSISPASGGYTF	TGTGCCAGTAGTATTAGTCCTGCCTCAGGTGGCTACACCTTC
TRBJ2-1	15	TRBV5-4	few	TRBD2	CASSRRTSGNNEQFF	TGTGCCAGCAGTCGAAGGACTAGCGGTAACAATGAGCAGTTCTTC
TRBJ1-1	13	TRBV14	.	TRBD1	CASSPYDRGEAFF	TGTGCCAGCAGCCCCTATGACAGGGGGGAGGCTTTCTTT
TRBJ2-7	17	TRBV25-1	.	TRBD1	CASSGLAVDRGHHEQYF	TGTGCCAGCAGTGGGCTCGCGGTGGACAGGGGGCACCACGAGCAGTACTTC
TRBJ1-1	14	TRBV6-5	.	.	CASSYGGRGTEAFF	TGTGCCAGCAGTTACGGGGGTCGGGGGACTGAAGCTTTCTTT
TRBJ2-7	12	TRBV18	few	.	CASSPPGREQYF	TGTGCCAGCTCACCACCGGGGCGCGAGCAGTACTTC
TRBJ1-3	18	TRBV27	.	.	CASGPSIGRQGPGNTIYF	TGTGCCAGCGGACCCTCGATCGGCCGCCAGGGCCCTGGAAACACCATATATTTT
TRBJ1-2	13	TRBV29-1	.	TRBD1	CSVEGSQGTGYTF	TGCAGCGTTGAAGGCTCACAGGGGACTGGCTACACCTTC
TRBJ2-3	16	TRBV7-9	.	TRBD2	CSSTLGLAGSTDTQYF	TGTTCCAGCACCTTGGGGCTAGCGGGATCCACAGATACGCAGTATTTT
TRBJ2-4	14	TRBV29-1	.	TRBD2	CSVCGSLTKNIQYF	TGCAGCGTTTGCGGGAGTCTCACCAAAAACATTCAGTACTTC
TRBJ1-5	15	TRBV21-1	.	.	CASSKDRVSNQPQHF	TGTGCCAGCAGCAAAGACAGGGTGAGCAATCAGCCCCAGCATTTT
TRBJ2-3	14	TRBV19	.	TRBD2	CASLAGGPADTQYF	TGTGCCAGCTTAGCGGGAGGGCCCGCAGATACGCAGTATTTT
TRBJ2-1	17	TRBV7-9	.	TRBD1	CASSSSVPGQTYNEQFF	TGTGCCAGCAGCTCCTCCGTCCCGGGACAGACTTACAATGAGCAGTTCTTC
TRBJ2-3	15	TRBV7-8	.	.	CASSLGRARSDTQYF	TGTGCCAGCAGCTTAGGCAGGGCGAGGTCCGATACGCAGTATTTT
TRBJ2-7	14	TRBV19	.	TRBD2	CASSRAGGSYEQYF	TGTGCCAGTAGTCGAGCGGGGGGATCCTACGAGCAGTACTTC
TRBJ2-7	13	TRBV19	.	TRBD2	CASGLAEHYEQYF	TGTGCCAGTGGACTAGCGGAGCACTACGAGCAGTACTTC
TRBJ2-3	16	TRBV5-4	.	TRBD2	CASSPVAGGSTDTQYF	TGTGCCAGCAGCCCCGTAGCGGGAGGGAGCACAGATACGCAGTATTTT
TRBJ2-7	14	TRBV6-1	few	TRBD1	CATQDRTGPYEQYF	TGTGCCACCCAAGACCGGACAGGTCCCTACGAGCAGTACTTC
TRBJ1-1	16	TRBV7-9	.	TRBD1	CASSSQPGQGSAEAFF	TGTGCCAGCAGCTCGCAGCCGGGACAGGGGAGCGCTGAAGCTTTCTTT
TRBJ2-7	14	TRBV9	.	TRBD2	CASSVRTSGSEQYF	TGTGCCAGCAGCGTAAGGACTAGCGGGAGCGAGCAGTACTTC
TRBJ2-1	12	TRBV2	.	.	CASSEAANEQFF	TGTGCCAGCAGTGAAGCGGCCAATGAGCAGTTCTTC
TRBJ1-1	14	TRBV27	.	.	CASSLWGPHTEAFF	TGTGCCAGCTCGCTATGGGGGCCTCACACTGAAGCTTTCTTT
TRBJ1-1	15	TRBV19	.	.	CASSIDPGLGTEAFF	TGTGCCAGTAGTATAGATCCGGGTCTAGGCACTGAAGCTTTCTTT
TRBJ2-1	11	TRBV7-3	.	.	CASSSDNEQFF	TGTGCCAGCAGCTCGGACAATGAGCAGTTCTTC
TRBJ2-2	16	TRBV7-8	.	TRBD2	CASSPRLAGNTGELFF	TGTGCCAGCAGCCCAAGACTAGCGGGAAACACCGGGGAGCTGTTTTTT
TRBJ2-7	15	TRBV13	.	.	CASSNPRGSSYEQYF	TGTGCCAGCAGCAACCCCCGGGGTAGCTCCTACGAGCAGTACTTC